The T cell receptor beta chain described here comes from a study of vaccination and CD4 T cells after COVID-19. Sequencing of the DNA from cultured CD4+ T cells was carried out with the Oncomine TCR Beta short-read assay. DNA came from CD4+ T cells after culture. TCRdb processed the PCR reads anew with MiXCR; each CDR3 protein has one entry. The sample lists more than 20,000 distinct CDR3 sequences; over 25% were seen once. The treatment is: roughly ten-day PBMC culture with coronavirus spike peptide pools or control peptides (ViraFEST assay). IL-2 (approximately 9 IU/ml) and peptide pools (about 9.4 ug/ml) were added to cultures of around 2 million PBMCs per well. Per germline, CDR1 MNHNS and CDR2 SASEGT. CDR3 length: 13 residues. V lost 4 bases to trimming and J lost 6 bases, with 12 bases between them. This clonotype was recorded a few times. Antigen specificity is unknown.

The specimen sequenced was cultured CD4+ T cells from blood. This chain joins TRBV6-1 and TRBJ1-1; TRBD1 might be the D (6 bases). The clonotype comes from a human donor with COVID-19. The CDR3 region has the DNA TGTGCCAGCAGTGCCCTGAGGGGGTCTGAAGCTTTCTTT. Protein sequence: CASSALRGSEAFF.